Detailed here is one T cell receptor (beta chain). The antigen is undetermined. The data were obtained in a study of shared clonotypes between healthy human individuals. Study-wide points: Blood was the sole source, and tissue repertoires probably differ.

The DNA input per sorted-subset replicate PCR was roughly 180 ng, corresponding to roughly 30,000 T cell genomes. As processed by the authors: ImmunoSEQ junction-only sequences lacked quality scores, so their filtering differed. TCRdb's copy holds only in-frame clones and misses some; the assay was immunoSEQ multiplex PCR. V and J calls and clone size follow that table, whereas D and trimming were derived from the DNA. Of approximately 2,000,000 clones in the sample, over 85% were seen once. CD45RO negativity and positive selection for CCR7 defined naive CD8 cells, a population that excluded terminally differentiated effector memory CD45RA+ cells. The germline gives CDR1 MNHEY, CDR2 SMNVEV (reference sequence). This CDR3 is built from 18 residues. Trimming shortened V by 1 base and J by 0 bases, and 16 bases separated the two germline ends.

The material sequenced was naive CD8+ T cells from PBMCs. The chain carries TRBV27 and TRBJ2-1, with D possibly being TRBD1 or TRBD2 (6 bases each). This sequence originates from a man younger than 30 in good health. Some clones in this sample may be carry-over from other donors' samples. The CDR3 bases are TGTGCCAGCAGTTTATATGGGGGGCAAACCAGCTCCTACAATGAGCAGTTCTTC. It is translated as CASSLYGGQTSSYNEQFF.